A single sample is the source of the 28 T cell receptor beta chains below, sequenced in a study of cytomegalovirus exposure and HLA in healthy donors. Produced via immunoSEQ multiplex PCR; TCRdb's table is partial and in-frame only. The table records tens of thousands of clones, more than 95% of them present only once. The specimen sequenced was PBMCs. The receptor source for this set is a young man in good health and CMV-seronegative.

The chain is built from TRBV5-5 and TRBJ1-5; the D is unclear. Germline CDR1 and CDR2: SGHKS and YYEKEE (reference sequence). The CDR3 spans 14 residues. V lost 0 bases and J 2 bases, leaving 6 bases between the germline ends. This CDR3 is CASSLDGRNQPQHF. The CDR3 DNA follows: TGTGCCAGCAGCTTGGATGGGCGCAATCAGCCCCAGCATTTT.

The DNA for the CDR3 is TGTGCCAGCTCACCAGGTCTAGCGGAGTACAATGAGCAGTTCTTC. Encoded protein: CASSPGLAEYNEQFF. The genes are TRBV18 and TRBJ2-1; 7 nucleotides line up with TRBD2. The CDR3 has 15 residues. Germline V gene sequence: CDR1 KGHSH, CDR2 LQKENI. The trim removed 2 bases at V and 4 bases at J, leaving 5 bases unmatched.

This clone has just one count. The chain is built from TRBV6-5 and TRBJ2-7; possibly TRBD1 for D (6 bases). The CDR3 is 13 residues long. Germline CDR1 and CDR2: MNHEY and SVGAGI. V lost 3 bases and J lost 7, with 13 bases in between. The CDR3 reads CASSYSQGGEQYF. The CDR3 region has the DNA TGTGCCAGCAGTTATTCACAGGGTGGGGAGCAGTACTTC.

This chain joins TRBV27 and TRBJ1-5; D might be TRBD1 (5 bases). The CDR3 has 14 residues. CDR1 is MNHEY, CDR2 SMNVEV, per germline (reference sequence). Deletions cut 2 bases from V and 7 bases from J, with 12 bases between. CDR3 in DNA: TGTGCCAGCAGTTTAGGGGGGTTGCAGCAGCCCCAGCATTTT. Protein product: CASSLGGLQQPQHF.

The CDR3 nucleotides read TGTGCCAGTAGTATCACAAAAATCCAATTAGGGGCTAGCGGAAGCAATGAGCAGTTCTTC. Encoded protein: CASSITKIQLGASGSNEQFF. The J gene is TRBJ2-1, the V gene TRBV19; 7 bases align to TRBD2. Germline V gene data show CDR1 as LNHDA and CDR2 as SQIVND (reference sequence). This CDR3 comprises 20 residues. The V segment lost 3 bases and the J segment 6 bases; nucleotides outside the gene matches: 23.

The CDR3 spells CASSPAGRGYNEQFF. The CDR3 DNA reads as TGTGCCAGCTCACCAGCGGGGCGCGGGTACAATGAGCAGTTCTTC. The chain carries TRBV18 and TRBJ2-1, with a tentative D call TRBD2 (6 bases). V was shortened by 2 bases and J by 4 bases, with 12 bases between the two germline ends. The germline V gene encodes CDR1 KGHSH and CDR2 LQKENI. The CDR3 is 15 amino acids. Looking up the rest from reference TRBV18 and TRBJ2-1 gives the full variable domain: NAGVMQNPRHLVRRRGQEARLRCSPMKGHSHVYWYRQLPEEGLKFMVYLQKENIIDESGMPKERFSAEFPKEGPSILRIQQVVRGDSAAYFCASSPAGRGYNEQFFGPGTRLTVL.

The rearrangement links TRBV11-2 to TRBJ2-3; possibly TRBD2 for D (6 bases). With 2 bases removed from V and 2 bases from J, the gap between germline ends came to 17 bases. CDR3 length: 17 residues. Germline values: CDR1 SGHAT, CDR2 FQNNGV. Written as DNA, the CDR3 is TGTGCCAGCAGCTTAATGAGACTAGGCAGGGACACAGATACGCAGTATTTT. As protein: CASSLMRLGRDTDTQYF.

The chain carries TRBV9 and TRBJ1-4, with D unclear. CDR1 is SGDLS and CDR2 is YYNGEE in the germline V gene. Trimming removed 4 bases at V and 4 bases at J, with 14 bases between. CDR3 length equals 15 residues. CDR3 nucleotides: TGTGCCAGCAGCCCCAGTGAGGTTGGTAATGAAAAACTGTTTTTT. This sequence encodes CASSPSEVGNEKLFF.

The rearrangement joins TRBV6-6 to TRBJ1-5; 7 bases fit TRBD1. Per germline, CDR1 MNHNY and CDR2 SVGAGI (reference sequence). V trimming: 7 bases; J trimming: 6 bases; junction bases outside the gene matches: 15. This CDR3 comprises 16 residues. In DNA, the CDR3 is TGTGCCAGCACCCCCACGACAGGGATTGTTGGTCAGCCCCAGCATTTT. Translating it yields CASTPTTGIVGQPQHF.

The chain employs TRBV19 and TRBJ1-4; 9 bases are a match to TRBD1. Per germline, CDR1 LNHDA and CDR2 SQIVND (reference sequence). The CDR3 extends over 14 amino acids. Germline trimming cut 6 bases from V and 5 bases from J; bases unmatched to any gene: 4. CDR3: CASRQDRGNEKLFF. The CDR3 DNA reads TGTGCCAGTAGACAGGACAGGGGAAATGAAAAACTGTTTTTT.

The J gene is TRBJ1-5, the V gene TRBV6-5, with 9 bases aligning to TRBD1. The CDR3 is made up of 13 amino acids. V was pared by 6 bases and J by 7 bases, with 4 bases of the junction left unmatched. CDR1 and CDR2 from the germline V gene are MNHEY and SVGAGI. CDR3: CASRGTGRQPQHF. CDR3 nucleotides: TGTGCCAGCAGGGGGACAGGGAGACAGCCCCAGCATTTT.

The CDR3 region is CASSTSAWETQYF. For the CDR3, the DNA is TGTGCCAGCAGTACTAGTGCCTGGGAGACCCAGTACTTC. The chain combines TRBV6-1 with TRBJ2-5, with a weak D call TRBD2 (5 bases). The CDR3 runs to 13 residues. Germline V gene data show CDR1 as MNHNS and CDR2 as SASEGT. Trimming took off 5 bases at V and 5 bases at J, with 12 bases between the two ends.

This chain links TRBV11-3 with TRBJ2-7; maybe TRBD1 (5 bases). The CDR3 runs 13 residues. With 5 bases removed from V and 3 bases from J, the gap between germline ends came to 11 bases. From germline, CDR1 is SGHNT and CDR2 YENEEA. The DNA for the CDR3 is TGTGCCAGCAGCGCCGATCAGGGCTACGAGCAGTACTTC. It specifies CASSADQGYEQYF.

The chain links TRBV6-1 to TRBJ1-5; maybe TRBD1 (5 bases). Trimming shortened V by 4 bases and J by 3 bases, and 16 bases separated the two germline ends. The CDR3 is 16 amino acids. Germline-derived CDR1 and CDR2 are MNHNS and SASEGT. Here the CDR3 DNA reads TGTGCCAGCAGTGCAGACCGTCAGGGTTTCAATCAGCCCCAGCATTTT. Its translation is CASSADRQGFNQPQHF.

The V and J genes are TRBV5-6 and TRBJ1-2, with D perhaps TRBD1 (6 bases). Germline V gene sequence: CDR1 SGHDT, CDR2 YYEEEE. Trimming stripped 6 bases from V and 7 bases from J, with 22 bases between. The CDR3 consists of 15 residues. Here the CDR3 DNA reads TGTGCCAGCACCACCCGGACAGCCTCTGCCGTTGGCTACACCTTC. Encoded protein: CASTTRTASAVGYTF.

This clone occurred once. The chain joins TRBV5-1 to TRBJ2-7; 9 bases are shared with TRBD1. CDR1 and CDR2 (germline): SGHRS, YFSETQ. The CDR3 runs 16 residues. Unmatched junction bases numbered 7, after V lost 0 bases and J lost 3 bases. CDR3 bases: TGCGCCAGCAGCTTGGCCCAGGACAGGGGATTCTACGAGCAGTACTTC. Translating gives CASSLAQDRGFYEQYF.

The genes are TRBV28 and TRBJ1-1; 7 bases are a match to TRBD1. Germline V gene lookup returns CDR1 MDHEN and CDR2 SYDVKM. The CDR3 extends over 14 amino acids. The J segment lost 1 base and the V segment lost 3 bases, leaving 2 bases of the junction unmatched. CDR3 residues: CASSFNRGNTEAFF. The CDR3 DNA reads as TGTGCCAGCAGTTTCAACAGGGGGAACACTGAAGCTTTCTTT.

The CDR3 is CASRGQDSPLYGYTF. CDR3 DNA: TGTGCCAGCAGGGGACAGGACTCCCCCCTCTATGGCTACACCTTC. The rearrangement joins TRBV6-5 to TRBJ1-2, with TRBD1 matching over 8 bases. Germline lookup yields CDR1 MNHEY and CDR2 SVGAGI. This CDR3 has 15 amino acids. V lost 6 bases and J lost 4; bases outside the gene matches: 10.

J is TRBJ1-1 and V is TRBV7-3; D call uncertain. Germline CDR1 is SGHTA and CDR2 is FQGTGA. Trimming stripped 5 bases from V and 5 bases from J, with 12 bases between. This CDR3 spans 13 amino acids. DNA of the CDR3: TGTGCCAGCAGCCTCCTTGGAGGGACTGAAGCTTTCTTT. Its protein product is CASSLLGGTEAFF.

This clone was detected only once. The chain carries TRBV7-8 and TRBJ1-5; TRBD1 agrees at 7 bases. The CDR3 totals 18 residues. Germline V CDR1 and CDR2: SGHVS, FQNEAQ. V shed 1 base and J 0 bases; nucleotides not matched to a gene: 9. Here the CDR3 reads CASSLDTLGQFSNQPQHF. CDR3 sequence (DNA): TGTGCCAGCAGCTTAGACACCTTGGGACAGTTTAGCAATCAGCCCCAGCATTTT.

The chain links TRBV7-8 to TRBJ1-4, with a possible D match to TRBD1 (6 bases). Per the germline V gene, CDR1 is SGHVS and CDR2 is FQNEAQ. CDR3 length: 16 amino acids. The V end was cut by 4 bases, the J end by 8 bases, with 20 bases between. CDR3 loop: CASSSRIGQSGEKLFF. The CDR3 nucleotides are TGTGCCAGCAGCTCACGGATAGGACAGAGTGGGGAAAAACTGTTTTTT.

This chain links TRBV7-8 with TRBJ1-2; D ambiguous. V lost 1 base to trimming and J lost 2 bases, with 8 bases between them. Germline CDR1 is SGHVS and CDR2 is FQNEAQ. The length of the CDR3 is 14 residues. The CDR3 is CASSLVGKNYGYTF. CDR3 bases: TGTGCCAGCAGCTTAGTGGGCAAGAACTATGGCTACACCTTC.

The chain links TRBV7-8 to TRBJ1-3, with 8 bases matching TRBD1. Germline trimming cut 5 bases from V and 4 bases from J; bases unmatched to any gene: 7. Germline CDR1 is SGHVS and CDR2 is FQNEAQ. CDR3 length equals 15 residues. The CDR3 coding sequence is TGTGCCAGCAGCCCAACAGGGGGGCGCGGAAACACCATATATTTT. Translating gives CASSPTGGRGNTIYF.

This chain joins TRBV28 and TRBJ1-3, with D hard to call. CDR3 size: 15 residues. The germline V and J ends were trimmed by 5 bases and 0 bases, with 11 bases remaining between them. Germline V gene lookup returns CDR1 MDHEN and CDR2 SYDVKM. CDR3: CASSTRPSSGNTIYF. The CDR3 DNA reads TGTGCCAGCAGTACCAGACCTAGCTCTGGAAACACCATATATTTT.

The chain couples TRBV27 to TRBJ2-7; tentative D call: TRBD2 (6 bases). Deletions cut 4 bases from V and 7 bases from J, with 17 bases between. The CDR3 spans 14 residues. Germline values: CDR1 MNHEY, CDR2 SMNVEV (reference sequence). The CDR3 DNA follows: TGTGCCAGCAGTTATGGGCTAGCGTCGGGGGAGCAGTACTTC. It is translated as CASSYGLASGEQYF.

The chain is built from TRBV4-2 and TRBJ1-2; 7 bases agree with TRBD1. Trimming removed 0 bases from V and 2 bases from J; junction bases left unmatched: 3. Per germline, CDR1 LGHNA and CDR2 YNFKEQ. CDR3 length: 15 residues. Written as DNA, the CDR3 is TGTGCCAGCAGCCAAGAGGGACAGAGGAACTATGGCTACACCTTC. Protein: CASSQEGQRNYGYTF.

V and J are TRBV6-1 and TRBJ2-3, with D perhaps TRBD1 (6 bases). The CDR3 totals 12 residues. Looked up from germline, CDR1 is MNHNS and CDR2 is SASEGT. The ends were cut back, 6 bases at V and 5 bases at J, with 9 bases in the middle. The CDR3 sequence: CASSSQGDTQYF. In DNA, the CDR3 is TGTGCCAGCAGCTCACAGGGAGATACGCAGTATTTT.

The genes are TRBV7-9 and TRBJ2-2; possible D gene TRBD1, 5 bases. This CDR3 has 18 amino acids. V was cut by 2 bases and J by 0 bases, with 16 bases left in between. Germline assignment: CDR1 SEHNR and CDR2 FQNEAQ (reference sequence). For the CDR3, the DNA is TGTGCCAGCAGCTTACGACTGATGGACATTTCGAACACCGGGGAGCTGTTTTTT. Protein sequence: CASSLRLMDISNTGELFF.